Sequencing of this T cell receptor beta chain was carried out in a study of cytotoxic CD8 clonotypes in ibrutinib-treated CLL. Some clones are missing from TCRdb's copy, which holds only in-frame ones; the method was immunoSEQ multiplex PCR. The sample includes about 140,000 clones, about 84% of them seen just once. The V gene end was trimmed by 1 base and the J gene end by 2 bases; junction bases not matched to a gene: 3. The CDR3 runs 15 residues. The germline V gene has CDR1 LNHDA and CDR2 SQIVND (reference sequence). This chain uses TRBV19 with TRBJ2-3, with 7 bases matching TRBD2. The clonotype was recovered from a human donor with chronic lymphocytic leukemia. This sample comprised PBMCs, obtained after 36 months of ibrutinib treatment. The CDR3 nucleotides are TGTGCCAGTAGTATAGGGGCGGGAGTCACAGATACGCAGTATTTT. Translation: CASSIGAGVTDTQYF.